This T cell receptor (beta chain) was recovered during a study of T cell changes during pregnancy in multiple sclerosis. Libraries were prepared by immunoSEQ multiplex PCR; TCRdb keeps only in-frame clonotypes and omits some of them. The sample lists about 100,000 clones, under 95% occurring once. The CDR3 spans 14 residues. J lost 5 bases, V lost 3 bases, and 6 bases had no gene match. Germline assignment: CDR1 SGHNT and CDR2 YENEEA. The source of this sequence is a female donor in good health, enrolled as a control in a pregnancy study. The sample consisted of peripheral blood, taken in the third trimester of pregnancy. The chain has TRBV11-3 and TRBJ1-2; 7 positions agree with TRBD1. As DNA, the CDR3 is TGTGCCAGCAGCTTGGGACAGCTCGATTATGGCTACACCTTC. As protein: CASSLGQLDYGYTF.